This passage covers 7 T cell receptor beta chains from one sample sequenced in a study of T cell repertoires in cytomegalovirus infection. MiXCR, applied by TCRdb to the reads, yields one record per CDR3 protein. The table records some 180,000 distinct CDR3 sequences, roughly 19% of them present only once. The sequenced sample was PBMCs. Source of these receptors: a human donor in good health (CMV status not recorded). Some clones in this sample may be carry-over from other donors' samples.

This clonotype showed up just a few times. The gene calls are TRBV20-1 and TRBJ2-7; 7 bases align to TRBD1. Germline CDR1 DFQATT, CDR2 SNEGSKA (reference sequence). The CDR3 contains 17 residues. Trimming at V came to 2 bases and at J to 3 bases, leaving 16 bases not matched to a gene. Here the CDR3 reads CSARPSSPRRQGYEQYF. In nucleotides, the CDR3 is TGCAGTGCTAGACCTTCCTCTCCCCGGAGACAGGGCTACGAGCAGTACTTC.

The chain uses TRBV6-1 and TRBJ2-3; no definite D call. Trimming took 5 bases from V and 8 from J, leaving 14 bases between them. The CDR3 loop spans 13 amino acids. The germline V gene has CDR1 MNHNS and CDR2 SASEGT. The CDR3 is CASSYPPPVTQYF. The CDR3 coding sequence is TGTGCCAGCAGTTATCCCCCACCTGTTACGCAGTATTTT.

This clonotype was counted many times. This sequence joins TRBV7-2 and TRBJ1-2; weak D call: TRBD1 (6 bases). The length of the CDR3 is 14 residues. Per germline, CDR1 SGHTA and CDR2 FQGNSA. Trimming took 4 bases from V and 6 from J, leaving 15 bases between them. CDR3 DNA sequence: TGTGCCAGCAGCTCCCCCTTGGGGGCGGATGGCTACACCTTC. Translation gives CASSSPLGADGYTF.

This chain uses TRBV19 with TRBJ2-5; the D call may be TRBD1 or TRBD2 (5 bases each). The CDR3 loop spans 17 amino acids. V was trimmed by 1 base and J by 2 bases, leaving 17 bases between them. CDR1 is LNHDA and CDR2 is SQIVND in the germline V gene (reference sequence). The chain's CDR3 is CASSIAVGAAHQETQYF. The CDR3 region has the DNA TGTGCCAGTAGTATAGCTGTCGGGGCCGCACATCAAGAGACCCAGTACTTC.

This clonotype was counted many times. The chain has TRBV11-2 and TRBJ2-1, with D uncertain. The CDR3 extends over 15 amino acids. CDR1 is SGHAT and CDR2 is FQNNGV in the germline V gene. V was cut by 0 bases and J by 4 bases, with 10 bases left in between. Here the CDR3 DNA reads TGTGCCAGCAGCTTAGAGTTGCGGTTGTACAATGAGCAGTTCTTC. Protein sequence: CASSLELRLYNEQFF.

The chain is built from TRBV9 and TRBJ2-3; D is possibly TRBD1 or TRBD2 (5 bases each). V lost 3 bases to trimming and J lost 0 bases, with 14 bases between them. The germline CDR1 and CDR2 sequences are SGDLS and YYNGEE. This CDR3 comprises 16 residues. CDR3 region: CASSGFRDGSTDTQYF. The CDR3 DNA is TGTGCCAGCAGCGGTTTCCGGGACGGGAGCACAGATACGCAGTATTTT.

The V call is TRBV7-3, the J call TRBJ2-7; 10 nucleotides align to TRBD1. This CDR3 has 15 amino acids. The ends lost 6 bases at V and 7 bases at J; junction bases unmatched: 12. Per germline, CDR1 SGHTA and CDR2 FQGTGA. CDR3 in DNA: TGTGCCAGCAGTGTCGACAGGGGGCTTCGGAAGGAGCAGTACTTC. This codes for CASSVDRGLRKEQYF.